The entry below describes one T cell receptor (beta chain). The data derive from a study of radiotherapy plus CTLA-4 blockade in lung cancer. This table comes from immunoSEQ multiplex PCR, and its TCRdb copy is limited to in-frame clones, with some not included. Altogether 95,000 to 150,000 clones are present, around 90% being singletons, with the ten largest covering approximately 6.6%. Here the sequenced sample was peripheral blood, taken from a patient treated with radiotherapy plus ipilimumab. The source is a human donor with non-small cell lung cancer that progressed on radiotherapy plus ipilimumab.

The CDR3 protein is CASSLGPVGGLYGYTF. As DNA, the CDR3 is TGTGCCAGCAGTTTAGGTCCGGTTGGGGGCCTCTATGGCTACACCTTC. The V call is TRBV28, the J call TRBJ1-2; D is perhaps TRBD1 (6 bases). Germline loops: CDR1 MDHEN, CDR2 SYDVKM. The V gene lost 2 bases and the J gene lost 4 bases, with 17 bases spanning the gap. The CDR3 totals 16 residues.